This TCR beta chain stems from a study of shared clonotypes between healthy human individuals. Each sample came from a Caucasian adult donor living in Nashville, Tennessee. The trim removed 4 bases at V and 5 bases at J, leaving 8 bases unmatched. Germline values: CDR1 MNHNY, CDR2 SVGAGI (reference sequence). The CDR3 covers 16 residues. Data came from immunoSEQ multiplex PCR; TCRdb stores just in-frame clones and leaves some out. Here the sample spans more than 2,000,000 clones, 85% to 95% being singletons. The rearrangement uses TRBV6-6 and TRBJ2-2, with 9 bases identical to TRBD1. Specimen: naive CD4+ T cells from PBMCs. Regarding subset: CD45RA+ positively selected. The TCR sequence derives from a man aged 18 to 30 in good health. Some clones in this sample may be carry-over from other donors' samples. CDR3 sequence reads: CASSSPGQGITGELFF. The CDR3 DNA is TGTGCCAGCAGTTCTCCCGGACAGGGGATAACCGGGGAGCTGTTTTTT.